A selection of T cell receptor beta chains follows, all from one sample in a study of blood T cell repertoires in COVID-19. The protocol was immunoSEQ multiplex PCR, while the TCRdb copy is restricted to in-frame clones and leaves out a portion. This repertoire shows just under 90,000 clones, 70% to 90% found once; its top ten account for approximately 0.45%. Sequenced input: peripheral blood. The receptors were gathered from a man in his 60s with acute or convalescent COVID-19. Both conserved end residues are part of each CDR3. Fields, in order: J gene, D gene, V gene, clone size, CDR3 protein, CDR3 DNA. D genes are given only for firm matches. Not all rows give a size; the values are once, few, many and, for expanded clones, a class.

>TRBJ2-1|.|TRBV29-1|.
CSVVHRVNEQFF
TGCAGCGTTGTTCACAGGGTAAATGAGCAGTTCTTC
>TRBJ1-4|TRBD1|TRBV18|.
CASSPTGDHEKLFF
TGTGCCAGCTCCCCGACAGGGGACCATGAAAAACTGTTTTTT
>TRBJ1-2|.|TRBV4-1|.
CASSQDQGRADGYTF
TGCGCCAGCAGCCAAGATCAGGGCAGGGCGGATGGCTACACCTTC
>TRBJ1-2|TRBD1|TRBV7-8|few
CASSLEGDRTYGYTF
TGTGCCAGCAGCTTAGAAGGGGACAGGACATATGGCTACACCTTC
>TRBJ1-5|.|TRBV5-1|.
CASREGLYSNQPQHF
TGCGCCAGCAGGGAGGGACTTTATAGCAATCAGCCCCAGCATTTT
>TRBJ2-3|.|TRBV7-9|.
CASRLDQTTDTQYF
TGTGCCAGCAGGCTAGACCAGACCACAGATACGCAGTATTTT
>TRBJ2-7|TRBD2|TRBV9|.
CASSVSGRLDEQYF
TGTGCCAGCAGCGTTAGCGGGAGACTGGACGAGCAGTACTTC
>TRBJ1-4|TRBD1|TRBV6-5|.
CASSRTGLNEKLFF
TGTGCCAGCAGTCGGACAGGGTTGAATGAAAAACTGTTTTTT
>TRBJ1-5|.|TRBV6-5|.
CASSGSSNQPQHF
TGTGCCAGCAGCGGGAGTAGCAATCAGCCCCAGCATTTT
>TRBJ1-6|.|TRBV5-4|.
CASSAGGRPYNSPLHF
TGTGCCAGCAGCGCGGGAGGAAGGCCCTATAATTCACCCCTCCACTTT
>TRBJ1-4|.|TRBV30|.
CAWARHGGNEKLFF
TGTGCCTGGGCACGACACGGGGGTAATGAAAAACTGTTTTTT
>TRBJ1-4|.|TRBV20-1|.
CSADYEKLFF
TGCAGTGCTGACTATGAAAAACTGTTTTTT
>TRBJ2-7|TRBD1|TRBV19|.
CASSLLSGTGYPYEQYF
TGTGCCAGTAGCCTCCTTTCGGGGACAGGGTATCCCTACGAGCAGTACTTC
>TRBJ2-5|TRBD2|TRBV5-1|.
CASSSYVAGPQETQYF
TGCGCCAGCAGCTCCTACGTAGCGGGGCCCCAAGAGACCCAGTACTTC
>TRBJ1-5|TRBD1|TRBV12-5|.
CASATGQFNQPQHF
TGTGCTAGTGCCACGGGACAGTTCAATCAGCCCCAGCATTTT
>TRBJ2-7|.|TRBV4-1|.
CASSQGGTQPGYEQYF
TGCGCCAGCAGCCAAGGCGGCACCCAACCCGGCTACGAGCAGTACTTC
>TRBJ2-7|TRBD1|TRBV5-1|.
CASSLSTGTGAYEQYF
TGCGCCAGCAGCTTGTCGACCGGGACAGGGGCCTACGAGCAGTACTTC
>TRBJ1-3|.|TRBV11-2|.
CASSFFRAGNTIYF
TGTGCCAGCAGCTTTTTCAGGGCTGGAAACACCATATATTTT
>TRBJ2-1|.|TRBV6-6|once
CAISVWRSYNEQFF
TGTGCCATAAGTGTGTGGCGGTCCTACAATGAGCAGTTCTTC
>TRBJ2-2|TRBD1|TRBV9|once
CASSVEGQGLAGELFF
TGTGCCAGCAGCGTAGAGGGACAGGGTCTCGCCGGGGAGCTGTTTTTT
>TRBJ1-3|TRBD1|TRBV18|.
CASSRDRVGNTIYF
TGTGCCAGCTCACGGGACAGGGTTGGAAACACCATATATTTT
>TRBJ2-2|.|TRBV19|.
CASETLNTGELFF
TGTGCCAGTGAGACACTGAACACCGGGGAGCTGTTTTTT
>TRBJ2-5|TRBD2|TRBV19|.
CASSPQVAGGETQYF
TGTGCCAGTAGTCCCCAGGTAGCGGGGGGAGAGACCCAGTACTTC
>TRBJ2-7|.|TRBV18|once
CASSPSSGAYSYEQYF
TGTGCCAGCTCACCATCGTCAGGGGCCTACTCCTACGAGCAGTACTTC
>TRBJ2-7|TRBD1|TRBV19|.
CASSADRDAYEQYF
TGTGCCAGTAGCGCAGACAGGGATGCCTACGAGCAGTACTTC
>TRBJ1-1|TRBD1|TRBV10-3|.
CATGTGVGTEAFF
TGTGCCACCGGGACAGGAGTTGGCACTGAAGCTTTCTTT
>TRBJ2-2|.|TRBV27|.
CASRPDRSSGELFF
TGTGCCAGCAGGCCAGACAGGTCGTCCGGGGAGCTGTTTTTT
>TRBJ2-7|.|TRBV11-2|.
CASSSIPDSNYEQYF
TGTGCCAGCAGCTCGATTCCGGACTCAAACTACGAGCAGTACTTC
>TRBJ2-2|.|TRBV11-3|.
CASSLARTGELFF
TGTGCCAGCAGCTTAGCCCGCACCGGGGAGCTGTTTTTT
>TRBJ2-3|.|TRBV4-2|.
CASALDGTDTQYF
TGTGCCAGCGCTCTAGACGGCACAGATACGCAGTATTTT
>TRBJ1-4|.|TRBV3-1/TRBV3-2|.
CASSTLGPNEKLFF
TGTGCCAGCAGCACATTGGGGCCTAATGAAAAACTGTTTTTT
>TRBJ2-4|.|TRBV6-1|once
CASSEEAGLATYF
TGTGCCAGCAGTGAAGAGGCGGGACTTGCAACGTACTTC
>TRBJ1-1|.|TRBV2|.
CASSDVGSRNTEAFF
TGTGCCAGCAGTGATGTGGGGAGCCGAAACACTGAAGCTTTCTTT
>TRBJ1-2|TRBD1|TRBV10-1|once
CASSDSTTGVDGYTF
TGCGCCAGCAGTGACTCAACCACAGGGGTTGACGGCTACACCTTC
>TRBJ2-1|TRBD2|TRBV29-1|few
CSVGTSVVGEQFF
TGCAGCGTTGGGACTAGCGTCGTAGGTGAGCAGTTCTTC
>TRBJ1-3|.|TRBV27|.
CASRPPSDGGLGNTIYF
TGTGCCAGCAGACCCCCGTCGGACGGGGGGCTTGGAAACACCATATATTTT
>TRBJ2-2|.|TRBV2|.
CASSEVKHTGELFF
TGTGCCAGCAGTGAAGTGAAGCACACCGGGGAGCTGTTTTTT
>TRBJ2-2|.|TRBV10-3|.
CAILIVAGAAGGAGELFF
TGTGCCATCTTAATTGTCGCGGGCGCCGCTGGAGGGGCCGGGGAGCTGTTTTTT
>TRBJ2-3|TRBD2|TRBV28|.
CASSMTSGGTQYF
TGTGCCAGCAGTATGACTAGCGGGGGCACGCAGTATTTT
>TRBJ2-7|.|TRBV28|few
CASTPSWNSFYEQYF
TGTGCCAGCACCCCCAGTTGGAACAGCTTCTACGAGCAGTACTTC
>TRBJ2-7|.|TRBV29-1|.
CSARSGSYEQYF
TGCAGCGCGCGGAGCGGTTCCTACGAGCAGTACTTC
>TRBJ1-5|TRBD1|TRBV2|.
CASSQGDRSNQPQHF
TGTGCCAGCAGCCAGGGGGACAGAAGCAATCAGCCCCAGCATTTT